One sample yielded the 23 T cell receptor beta chains listed below, sequenced in a study of CD8+ T cells in alopecia areata. RNA extraction and reverse transcription yielded cDNA as sequencing template. Assay: immunoSEQ multiplex PCR; the TCRdb copy retains only in-frame clones and omits some. The sample has more than 100,000 clones; approximately 53% are singletons. This specimen was CD4+ T cells sorted from blood, taken at week 0. These receptors all come from a human donor with alopecia areata.

This chain uses TRBV6-5 with TRBJ1-2; D may be TRBD1 (6 bases). The CDR3 has 13 amino acids. CDR1 and CDR2 (germline): MNHEY, SVGAGI. The V end was cut by 6 bases, the J end by 8 bases, with 16 bases between. Here the CDR3 DNA reads TGTGCCAGCAGCCGACAGGACGGAGGAGGCTACACCTTC. Its protein is CASSRQDGGGYTF.

The chain couples TRBV6-5 to TRBJ1-2, with D tentatively TRBD1 (5 bases). The germline V and J ends were trimmed by 2 bases and 1 base, with 11 bases remaining between them. In germline, CDR1 is MNHEY, CDR2 SVGAGI. The CDR3 sequence is 15 residues long. The CDR3 DNA follows: TGTGCCAGCAGTTACGCGGGGACGGGTAACTATGGCTACACCTTC. Protein: CASSYAGTGNYGYTF.

The CDR3 DNA is TGTGCCAGCAGCCCCGGACAGGGGAATGGCTACACCTTC. Its protein is CASSPGQGNGYTF. The chain employs TRBV7-3 and TRBJ1-2; 9 bases agree with TRBD1. CDR1 and CDR2 from the germline V gene are SGHTA and FQGTGA. V dropped 5 bases and J dropped 6; count of bases not matched to a gene: 4. The CDR3 extends over 13 amino acids.

CDR3 residues: CASSLELLDTQYF. The CDR3 DNA follows: TGTGCCAGCAGCTTGGAACTTTTAGATACGCAGTATTTT. This rearrangement joins TRBV5-4 to TRBJ2-3; D remains unclear. Per the germline V gene, CDR1 is SGHNT and CDR2 is YYREEE (reference sequence). V lost 0 bases and J 5 bases, leaving 7 bases between the germline ends. This CDR3 is 13 amino acids long. The full variable domain, with the rest looked up from reference TRBV5-4 and TRBJ2-3, is ETGVTQSPTHLIKTRGQQVTLRCSSQSGHNTVSWYQQALGQGPQFIFQYYREEENGRGNFPPRFSGLQFPNYSSELNVNALELDDSALYLCASSLELLDTQYFGPGTRLTVL.

This clone was seen only a few times. J is TRBJ2-1 and V is TRBV5-6; 9 bases are shared with TRBD2. From germline, CDR1 is SGHDT and CDR2 YYEEEE. The CDR3 is made up of 15 amino acids. The trim removed 1 base at V and 6 bases at J, leaving 5 bases unmatched. CDR3: CASSLMRGGPNEQFF. The DNA of the CDR3 is TGTGCCAGCAGCTTGATGCGGGGGGGCCCCAATGAGCAGTTCTTC.

The chain couples TRBV9 to TRBJ2-5; no clear D. Per the germline V gene, CDR1 is SGDLS and CDR2 is YYNGEE. This CDR3 comprises 12 residues. V lost 3 bases and J lost 3, with 6 bases in between. CDR3 region: CASSDPKETQYF. The CDR3 DNA is TGTGCCAGCAGCGACCCCAAAGAGACCCAGTACTTC.

The chain employs TRBV5-1 and TRBJ2-7; D gene ambiguous. Germline CDR1 reads SGHRS; CDR2 reads YFSETQ. Trimming removed 1 base at V and 2 bases at J, with 4 bases between. This CDR3 comprises 12 residues. The CDR3 reads CASSLTPYEQYF. The CDR3 region has the DNA TGCGCCAGCAGCTTGACACCCTACGAGCAGTACTTC.

This clone was picked up one time. The V gene is TRBV15, the J gene TRBJ1-2; the D is unclear. V was trimmed by 0 bases and J by 8 bases, leaving 10 bases between them. Germline V gene data show CDR1 as LNHNV and CDR2 as YYDKDF (reference sequence). This CDR3 comprises 13 residues. Here the CDR3 reads CATSRDWEGGYTF. CDR3 sequence (DNA): TGTGCCACCAGCAGAGATTGGGAGGGAGGCTACACCTTC.

The genes are TRBV28 and TRBJ1-2; 7 nucleotides match TRBD1. This CDR3 comprises 11 residues. V dropped 5 bases and J dropped 10; count of bases not matched to a gene: 4. Looked up from germline, CDR1 is MDHEN and CDR2 is SYDVKM. The chain's CDR3 is CASSDRADYTF. The CDR3 nucleotides read TGTGCCAGCAGTGACAGGGCTGACTACACCTTC.

V is TRBV5-4 and J is TRBJ2-1; 11 positions match TRBD1. V was pared by 4 bases and J by 6 bases, with 9 bases of the junction left unmatched. Germline V gene sequence: CDR1 SGHNT, CDR2 YYREEE (reference sequence). This CDR3 contains 16 residues. CDR3 in amino acids: CASSQDSGTGGNEQFF. DNA of the CDR3: TGTGCCAGCAGCCAAGACTCCGGGACAGGGGGCAATGAGCAGTTCTTC.

This chain's CDR3 is CASSLQGGYTGELFF. CDR3 sequence (DNA): TGTGCCAGCAGCTTACAGGGGGGGTACACCGGGGAGCTGTTTTTT. This chain uses TRBV5-4 with TRBJ2-2, with D perhaps TRBD1 (8 bases). V was shortened by 2 bases and J by 3 bases, with 11 bases between the two germline ends. CDR1 is SGHNT, CDR2 YYREEE, per germline (reference sequence). This CDR3 has 15 residues.

This clone has just a few counts. The J gene is TRBJ2-2, the V gene TRBV18, with TRBD2 matching over 11 bases. The CDR3 is 18 amino acids. The junction had 11 bases not matched to a gene; V was cut back by 4 bases and J by 4 bases. CDR1 KGHSH and CDR2 LQKENI come from the germline V gene. CDR3 DNA: TGTGCCAGCTCACTACCGGGACTAGCGGCTCGACGCACCGGGGAGCTGTTTTTT. It translates to CASSLPGLAARRTGELFF.

The chain joins TRBV27 to TRBJ2-2; no clear D gene. The CDR3 extends over 13 amino acids. The germline CDR1 and CDR2 sequences are MNHEY and SMNVEV (reference sequence). V dropped 5 bases and J dropped 4 bases, with 8 bases sitting between them. The CDR3 coding sequence is TGTGCCAGCAGTCGAATGCGCACCGGGGAGCTGTTTTTT. Encoded protein: CASSRMRTGELFF.

This clone came up a few times. The chain recombines TRBV2 with TRBJ1-5, with a weak D call TRBD1 (5 bases). Looked up from germline, CDR1 is SNHLY and CDR2 is FYNNEI. The V gene lost 4 bases and the J gene lost 11 bases, with 18 bases spanning the gap. The CDR3 is made up of 14 amino acids. The CDR3 coding sequence is TGTGCCAGCAGTGTTGAGTCTACAGGTCGGTCCCAGCATTTT. It specifies CASSVESTGRSQHF.

This clone was observed a handful of times. The V and J genes are TRBV30 and TRBJ1-4, with a possible D match to TRBD1 (5 bases). Germline V gene lookup returns CDR1 GTSNPN and CDR2 SVGIG (reference sequence). Trimming stripped 1 base from V and 6 bases from J, with 15 bases between. This CDR3 is built from 15 residues. CDR3 region: CAWSARRGEHEKLFF. The DNA of the CDR3 is TGTGCCTGGAGTGCCCGTCGAGGGGAACATGAAAAACTGTTTTTT.

The V gene is TRBV20-1, the J gene TRBJ2-5; possibly TRBD1 or TRBD2 for D (5 bases each). Between the trimmed V and J ends, which lost 3 bases and 7 bases, there was a span of 9 bases. The CDR3 contains 11 residues. CDR1 is DFQATT and CDR2 is SNEGSKA in the germline V gene (reference sequence). This chain's CDR3 is CSASDGGTQYF. CDR3 sequence (DNA): TGCAGTGCTAGTGATGGGGGGACCCAGTACTTC.

This clone was observed a handful of times. J is TRBJ2-5 and V is TRBV19; D possibly matches TRBD1 or TRBD2 (6 bases each). This CDR3 is built from 14 residues. Germline V CDR1 and CDR2: LNHDA, SQIVND (reference sequence). Deletions cut 9 bases from V and 7 bases from J, with 21 bases between. The CDR3 protein is CASRAGGSVGTQYF. The CDR3 DNA reads as TGTGCCAGCAGGGCCGGGGGCTCGGTCGGGACCCAGTACTTC.

This clone was found a few times. The chain is built from TRBV5-1 and TRBJ2-7; weak D call: TRBD1 (5 bases). Looked up from germline, CDR1 is SGHRS and CDR2 is YFSETQ. The V end was cut by 2 bases, the J end by 5 bases, with 17 bases between. This CDR3 is 15 amino acids long. This chain's CDR3 is CASSFLGQGIHEQYF. The CDR3 nucleotides read TGCGCCAGCAGCTTTTTGGGGCAGGGTATCCACGAGCAGTACTTC.

The chain has TRBV2 and TRBJ2-7, with unresolved D. The CDR3 runs 14 residues. CDR1 and CDR2 (germline): SNHLY, FYNNEI. V was cut by 7 bases and J by 0 bases, with 13 bases left in between. The CDR3 is CASMRGPSSYEQYF. The CDR3, as DNA: TGTGCCAGCATGAGAGGTCCGAGCTCCTACGAGCAGTACTTC.

CDR3 residues: CASSPWTGGANTEAFF. CDR3 in DNA: TGTGCCAGCAGTCCGTGGACAGGGGGGGCGAACACTGAAGCTTTCTTT. This rearrangement joins TRBV27 to TRBJ1-1; 10 positions agree with TRBD1. The J segment lost 1 base and the V segment lost 5 bases, leaving 7 bases of the junction unmatched. The length of the CDR3 is 16 residues. Looked up from germline, CDR1 is MNHEY and CDR2 is SMNVEV (reference sequence).

The V and J genes are TRBV20-1 and TRBJ1-2, with D unresolved. This CDR3 region has 11 residues. Trimming removed 1 base at V and 4 bases at J, with 4 bases between. In germline, CDR1 is DFQATT, CDR2 SNEGSKA (reference sequence). The CDR3 DNA follows: TGCAGTGCTAGAGTGGGCTATGGCTACACCTTC. Amino acid sequence: CSARVGYGYTF.

This clone was found a few times. The chain is built from TRBV5-1 and TRBJ2-4; D unclear. Trimming removed 0 bases at V and 0 bases at J, with 4 bases between. Germline values: CDR1 SGHRS, CDR2 YFSETQ. This CDR3 is built from 14 residues. CDR3 loop: CASSLGVAKNIQYF. As DNA, the CDR3 is TGCGCCAGCAGCTTGGGGGTAGCCAAAAACATTCAGTACTTC. The full variable domain, completed using reference TRBV5-1 and TRBJ2-4, is KAGVTQTPRYLIKTRGQQVTLSCSPISGHRSVSWYQQTPGQGLQFLFEYFSETQRNKGNFPGRFSGRQFSNSRSEMNVSTLELGDSALYLCASSLGVAKNIQYFGAGTRLSVL.

The V and J genes are TRBV27 and TRBJ1-2, with a tentative D call TRBD1 (5 bases). The CDR3 consists of 14 residues. Per germline, CDR1 MNHEY and CDR2 SMNVEV (reference sequence). V lost 5 bases and J 3 bases, leaving 13 bases between the germline ends. This CDR3 is CASSPLRGDYGYTF. The CDR3 DNA is TGTGCCAGCAGTCCGTTGCGGGGCGACTATGGCTACACCTTC.